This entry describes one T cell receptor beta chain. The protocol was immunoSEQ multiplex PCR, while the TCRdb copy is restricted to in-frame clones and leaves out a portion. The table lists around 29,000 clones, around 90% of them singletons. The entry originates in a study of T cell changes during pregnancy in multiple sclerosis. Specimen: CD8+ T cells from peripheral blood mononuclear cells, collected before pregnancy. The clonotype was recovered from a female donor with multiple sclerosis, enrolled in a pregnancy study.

The CDR3 DNA reads TGTGCCAGCAGTGGTGGGACAGGGGATGAAAAACTGTTTTTT. Protein product: CASSGGTGDEKLFF. The chain couples TRBV2 to TRBJ1-4; 10 bases agree with TRBD1. The CDR3 has 14 amino acids. With 4 bases clipped from V and 6 bases from J, the junction kept 2 bases outside the gene matches. Germline-derived CDR1 and CDR2 are SNHLY and FYNNEI. Complete variable domain (other parts from reference TRBV2 and TRBJ1-4): EPEVTQTPSHQVTQMGQEVILRCVPISNHLYFYWYRQILGQKVEFLVSFYNNEISEKSEIFDDQFSVERPDGSNFTLKIRSTKLEDSAMYFCASSGGTGDEKLFFGSGTQLSVL.